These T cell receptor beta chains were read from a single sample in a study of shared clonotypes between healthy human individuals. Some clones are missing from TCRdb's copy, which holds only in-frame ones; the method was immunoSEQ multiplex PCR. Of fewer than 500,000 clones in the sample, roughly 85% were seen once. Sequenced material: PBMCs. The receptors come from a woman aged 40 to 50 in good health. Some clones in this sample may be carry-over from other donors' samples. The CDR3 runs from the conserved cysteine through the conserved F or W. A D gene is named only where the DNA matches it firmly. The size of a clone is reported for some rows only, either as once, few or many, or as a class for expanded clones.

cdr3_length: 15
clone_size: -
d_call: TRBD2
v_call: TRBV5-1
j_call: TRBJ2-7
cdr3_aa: CASSLGSGDTYEQYF
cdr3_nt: TGCGCCAGCAGCTTGGGTAGCGGGGACACTTACGAGCAGTACTTC

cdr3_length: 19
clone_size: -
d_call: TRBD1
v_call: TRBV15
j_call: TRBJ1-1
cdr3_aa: CATSRLGQGADLSRTEAFF
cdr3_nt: TGTGCCACCAGCAGGTTGGGACAGGGGGCGGACTTGTCCAGGACTGAAGCTTTCTTT

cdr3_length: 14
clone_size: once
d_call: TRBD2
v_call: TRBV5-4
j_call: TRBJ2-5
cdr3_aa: CASSSLAGWETQYF
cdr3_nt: TGTGCCAGCAGCTCACTAGCGGGATGGGAGACCCAGTACTTC

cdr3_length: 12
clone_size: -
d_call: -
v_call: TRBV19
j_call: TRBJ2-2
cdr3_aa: CASSGNTGELFF
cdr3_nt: TGTGCCAGTAGTGGGAACACCGGGGAGCTGTTTTTT

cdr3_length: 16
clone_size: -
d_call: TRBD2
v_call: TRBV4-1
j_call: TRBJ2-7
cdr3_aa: CASSPNRAGDTYEQYF
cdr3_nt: TGCGCCAGCAGCCCAAACCGAGCGGGAGATACCTACGAGCAGTACTTC

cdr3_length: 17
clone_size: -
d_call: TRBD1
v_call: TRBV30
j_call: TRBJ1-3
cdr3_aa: CAWAKGQGIRSGNTIYF
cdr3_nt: TGTGCCTGGGCTAAGGGACAGGGGATACGATCTGGAAACACCATATATTTT

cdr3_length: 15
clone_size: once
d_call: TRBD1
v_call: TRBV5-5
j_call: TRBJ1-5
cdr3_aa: CASSYTGESNQPQHF
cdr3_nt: TGTGCCAGCAGCTACACAGGGGAGAGCAATCAGCCCCAGCATTTT

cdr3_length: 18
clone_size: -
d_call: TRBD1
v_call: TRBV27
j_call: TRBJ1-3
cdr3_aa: CASSFSTRDRGAGNTIYF
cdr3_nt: TGTGCCAGCAGTTTCTCGACCCGGGACAGGGGCGCTGGAAACACCATATATTTT

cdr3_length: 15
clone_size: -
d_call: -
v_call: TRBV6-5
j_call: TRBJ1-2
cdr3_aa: CASSYSQGANYGYTF
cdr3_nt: TGTGCCAGCAGTTACTCCCAGGGAGCGAACTATGGCTACACCTTC

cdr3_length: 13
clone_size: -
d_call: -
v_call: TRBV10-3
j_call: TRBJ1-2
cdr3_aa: CAISDGSNYGYTF
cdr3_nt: TGTGCCATCAGTGACGGGTCTAACTATGGCTACACCTTC

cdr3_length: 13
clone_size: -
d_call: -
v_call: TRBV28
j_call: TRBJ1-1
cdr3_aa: CASSYSPNTEAFF
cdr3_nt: TGTGCCAGCAGTTACAGCCCGAACACTGAAGCTTTCTTT

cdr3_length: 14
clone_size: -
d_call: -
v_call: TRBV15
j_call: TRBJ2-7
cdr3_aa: CATSFGGRGYEQYF
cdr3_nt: TGTGCCACCAGCTTCGGGGGTCGGGGTTACGAGCAGTACTTC

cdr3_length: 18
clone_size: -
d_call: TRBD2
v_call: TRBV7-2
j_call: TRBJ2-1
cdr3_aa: CASSLAGGPPSSYNEQFF
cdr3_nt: TGTGCCAGCAGCCTAGCGGGAGGGCCCCCCAGCTCCTACAATGAGCAGTTCTTC

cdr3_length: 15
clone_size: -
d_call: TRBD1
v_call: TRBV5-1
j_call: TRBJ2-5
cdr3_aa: CASSLMPGGQETQYF
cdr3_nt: TGCGCCAGCAGCTTAATGCCAGGGGGCCAAGAGACCCAGTACTTC

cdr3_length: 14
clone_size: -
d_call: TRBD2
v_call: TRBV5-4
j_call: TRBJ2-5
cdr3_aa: CASSLGAGQETQYF
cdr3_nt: TGTGCCAGCAGCTTAGGAGCGGGACAAGAGACCCAGTACTTC

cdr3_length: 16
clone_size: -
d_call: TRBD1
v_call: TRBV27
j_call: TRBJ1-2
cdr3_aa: CASSSGTGSPLGGYTF
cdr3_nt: TGTGCCAGCAGTTCAGGGACAGGGAGCCCCCTGGGAGGCTACACCTTC

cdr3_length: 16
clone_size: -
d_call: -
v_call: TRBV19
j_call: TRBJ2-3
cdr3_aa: CASSIRVRGGTDTQYF
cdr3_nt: TGTGCCAGTAGTATACGGGTCAGGGGGGGCACAGATACGCAGTATTTT

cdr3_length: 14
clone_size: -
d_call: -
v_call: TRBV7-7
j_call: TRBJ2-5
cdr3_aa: CASSLSGYQETQYF
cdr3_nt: TGTGCCAGCAGCTTATCGGGGTACCAAGAGACCCAGTACTTC

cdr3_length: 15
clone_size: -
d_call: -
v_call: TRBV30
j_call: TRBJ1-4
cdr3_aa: CAWSVMGASGEKLFF
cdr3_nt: TGTGCCTGGAGTGTAATGGGGGCTAGTGGTGAAAAACTGTTTTTT

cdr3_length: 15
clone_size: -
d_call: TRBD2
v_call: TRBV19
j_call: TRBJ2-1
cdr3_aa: CASTRGLAGYNEQFF
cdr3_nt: TGTGCCAGTACCCGAGGACTAGCGGGTTACAATGAGCAGTTCTTC

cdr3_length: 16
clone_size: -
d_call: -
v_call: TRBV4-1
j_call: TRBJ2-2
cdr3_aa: CASSQGPSANTGELFF
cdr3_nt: TGCGCCAGCAGCCAAGGTCCTAGCGCCAACACCGGGGAGCTGTTTTTT

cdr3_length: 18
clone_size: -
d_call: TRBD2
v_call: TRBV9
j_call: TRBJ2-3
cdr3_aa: CASSVGIGTSGGTDTQYF
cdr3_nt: TGTGCCAGCAGCGTAGGGATTGGGACTAGCGGGGGCACAGATACGCAGTATTTT

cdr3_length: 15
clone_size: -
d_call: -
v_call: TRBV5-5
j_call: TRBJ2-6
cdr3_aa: CASRVGQAGANVLTF
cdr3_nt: TGTGCCAGCAGGGTCGGACAAGCTGGGGCCAACGTCCTGACTTTC

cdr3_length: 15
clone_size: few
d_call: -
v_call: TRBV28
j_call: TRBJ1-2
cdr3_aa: CASSGTGAWDYGYTF
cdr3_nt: TGTGCCAGCAGTGGAACCGGGGCCTGGGACTATGGCTACACCTTC

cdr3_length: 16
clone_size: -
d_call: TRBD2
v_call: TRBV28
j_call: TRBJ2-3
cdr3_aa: CASTHREREWTDTQYF
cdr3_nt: TGTGCCAGCACCCACCGCGAGCGGGAGTGGACAGATACGCAGTATTTT

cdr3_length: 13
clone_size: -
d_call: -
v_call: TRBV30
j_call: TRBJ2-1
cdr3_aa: CAWSPAVLNEQFF
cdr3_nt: TGTGCCTGGAGTCCAGCGGTCCTCAATGAGCAGTTCTTC

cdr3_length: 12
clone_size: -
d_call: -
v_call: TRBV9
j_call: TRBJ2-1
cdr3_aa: CASSPGGQEQFF
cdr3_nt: TGTGCCAGCAGCCCCGGAGGTCAGGAGCAGTTCTTC

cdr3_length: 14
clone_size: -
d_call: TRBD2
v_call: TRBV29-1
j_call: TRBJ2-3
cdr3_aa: CSARWGGSTDTQYF
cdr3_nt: TGCAGCGCCCGCTGGGGGGGAAGCACAGATACGCAGTATTTT

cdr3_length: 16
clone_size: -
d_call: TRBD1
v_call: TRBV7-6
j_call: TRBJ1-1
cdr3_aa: CASSLLITGGNTEAFF
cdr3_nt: TGTGCCAGCAGCTTGCTAATCACAGGGGGGAACACTGAAGCTTTCTTT

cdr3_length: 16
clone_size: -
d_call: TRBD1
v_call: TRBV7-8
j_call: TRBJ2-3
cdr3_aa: CASSLAGTGGSDTQYF
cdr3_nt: TGTGCCAGCAGCTTAGCGGGGACAGGAGGATCAGATACGCAGTATTTT

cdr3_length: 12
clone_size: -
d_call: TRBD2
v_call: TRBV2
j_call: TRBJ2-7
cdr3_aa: CASLAVSYEQYF
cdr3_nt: TGTGCCAGTCTAGCGGTCTCCTACGAGCAGTACTTC

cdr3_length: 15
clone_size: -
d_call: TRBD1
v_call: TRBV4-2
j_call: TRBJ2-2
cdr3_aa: CASSQGTGATGELFF
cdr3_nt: TGTGCCAGCAGCCAAGGGACAGGGGCGACCGGGGAGCTGTTTTTT

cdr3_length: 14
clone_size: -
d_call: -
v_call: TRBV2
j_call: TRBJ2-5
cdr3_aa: CASSDGRYQETQYF
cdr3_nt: TGTGCCAGCAGTGACGGCCGGTACCAAGAGACCCAGTACTTC

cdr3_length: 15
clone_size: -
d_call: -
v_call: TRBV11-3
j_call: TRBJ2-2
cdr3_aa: CASSLRGAGTGELFF
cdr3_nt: TGTGCCAGCAGCTTAAGGGGAGCGGGCACCGGGGAGCTGTTTTTT

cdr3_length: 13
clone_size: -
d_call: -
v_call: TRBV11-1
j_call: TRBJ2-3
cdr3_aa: CASSYDTKDTQYF
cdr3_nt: TGTGCCAGCAGCTACGACACGAAGGATACGCAGTATTTT

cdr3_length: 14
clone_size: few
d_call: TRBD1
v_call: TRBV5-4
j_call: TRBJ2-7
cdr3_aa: CASSPNRGLVEQYF
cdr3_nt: TGTGCCAGCAGCCCAAACAGGGGGCTGGTCGAGCAGTACTTC

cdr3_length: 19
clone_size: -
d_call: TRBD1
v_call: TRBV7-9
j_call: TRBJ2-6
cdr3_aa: CASSLTRDRRYSGANVLTF
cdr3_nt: TGTGCCAGCAGCTTAACCCGGGACAGGCGATACTCTGGGGCCAACGTCCTGACTTTC

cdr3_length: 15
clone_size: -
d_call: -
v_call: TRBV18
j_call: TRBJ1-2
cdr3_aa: CASSPRSAGAYGYTF
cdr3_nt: TGTGCCAGCTCACCACGGTCAGCAGGGGCTTATGGCTACACCTTC

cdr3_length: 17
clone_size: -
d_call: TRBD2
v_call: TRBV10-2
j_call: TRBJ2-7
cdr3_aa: CASSESAGLAGAGEQYF
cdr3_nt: TGCGCCAGCAGTGAAAGTGCGGGACTAGCGGGAGCAGGCGAGCAGTACTTC

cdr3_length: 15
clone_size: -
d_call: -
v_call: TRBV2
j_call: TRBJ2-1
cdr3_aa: CASSVDSQGYNEQFF
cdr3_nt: TGTGCCAGCAGTGTCGACTCCCAGGGGTACAATGAGCAGTTCTTC

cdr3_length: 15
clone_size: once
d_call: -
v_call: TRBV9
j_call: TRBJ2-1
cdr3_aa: CASSEGAGEVYEQFF
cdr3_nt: TGTGCCAGCAGCGAGGGGGCGGGAGAGGTATATGAGCAGTTCTTC

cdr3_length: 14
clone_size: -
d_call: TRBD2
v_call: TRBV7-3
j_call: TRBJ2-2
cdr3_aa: CASSLSSGTGELFF
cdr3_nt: TGTGCCAGCAGTTTATCTAGCGGCACCGGGGAGCTGTTTTTT

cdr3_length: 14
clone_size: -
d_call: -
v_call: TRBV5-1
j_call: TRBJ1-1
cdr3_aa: CASSLEGVNTEAFF
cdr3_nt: TGCGCCAGCAGCTTGGAAGGGGTGAACACTGAAGCTTTCTTT

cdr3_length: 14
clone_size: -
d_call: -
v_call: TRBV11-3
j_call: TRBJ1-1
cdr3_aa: CASSLGRLNTEAFF
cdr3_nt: TGTGCCAGCAGCCTCGGGAGGTTGAACACTGAAGCTTTCTTT

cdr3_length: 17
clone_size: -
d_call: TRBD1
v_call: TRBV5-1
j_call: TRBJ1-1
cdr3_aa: CASSLGRVLDRDTEAFF
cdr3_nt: TGCGCCAGCAGCTTGGGTCGTGTGCTGGACAGGGACACTGAAGCTTTCTTT

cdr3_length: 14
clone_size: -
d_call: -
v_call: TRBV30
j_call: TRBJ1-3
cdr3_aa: CAWRTGRTGNTIYF
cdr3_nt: TGTGCCTGGCGAACAGGTCGAACTGGAAACACCATATATTTT

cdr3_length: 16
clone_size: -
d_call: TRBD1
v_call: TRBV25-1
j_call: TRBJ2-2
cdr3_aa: CASSAPGQGSTGELFF
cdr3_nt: TGTGCCAGCAGTGCCCCGGGACAGGGTAGCACCGGGGAGCTGTTTTTT

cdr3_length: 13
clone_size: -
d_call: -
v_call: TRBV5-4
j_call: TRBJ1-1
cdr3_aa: CASSLWVGTEAFF
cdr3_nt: TGTGCCAGCAGCTTGTGGGTGGGGACTGAAGCTTTCTTT

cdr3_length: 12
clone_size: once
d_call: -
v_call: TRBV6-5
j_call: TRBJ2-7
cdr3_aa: CASSPDPYEQYF
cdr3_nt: TGTGCCAGCAGCCCTGATCCCTACGAGCAGTACTTC

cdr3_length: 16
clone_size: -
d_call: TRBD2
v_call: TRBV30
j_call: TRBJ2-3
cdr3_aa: CAWSVGVAGVVDTQYF
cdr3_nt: TGTGCCTGGAGTGTGGGAGTAGCGGGAGTGGTAGATACGCAGTATTTT

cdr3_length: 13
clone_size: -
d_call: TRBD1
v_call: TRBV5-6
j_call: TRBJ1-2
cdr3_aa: CASSLLQGDGYTF
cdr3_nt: TGTGCCAGCAGCTTGTTACAGGGGGATGGCTACACCTTC

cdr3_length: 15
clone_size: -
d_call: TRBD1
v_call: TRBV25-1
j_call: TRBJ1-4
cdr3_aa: CASSEPRGPGEKLFF
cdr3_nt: TGTGCCAGCAGTGAACCCAGGGGGCCAGGTGAAAAACTGTTTTTT

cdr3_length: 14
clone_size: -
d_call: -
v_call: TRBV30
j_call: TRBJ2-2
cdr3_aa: CAWSVHLGAGELFF
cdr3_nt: TGTGCCTGGAGTGTCCACCTTGGGGCCGGGGAGCTGTTTTTT

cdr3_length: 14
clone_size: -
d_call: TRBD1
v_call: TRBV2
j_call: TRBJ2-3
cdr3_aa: CASSRQGVEDTQYF
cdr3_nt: TGTGCCAGCAGCAGGCAGGGGGTGGAGGATACGCAGTATTTT

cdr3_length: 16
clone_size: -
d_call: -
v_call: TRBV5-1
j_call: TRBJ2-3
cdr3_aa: CASSLVSSRFTDTQYF
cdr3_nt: TGCGCCAGCAGCTTGGTTTCTAGTCGATTCACAGATACGCAGTATTTT